This T cell receptor (beta chain) was recovered during a study of CD8+ T cells in alopecia areata. Study summary: Patients took tofacitinib for 6 to 18 months, followed by 6 drug-free months.

Treatment reported: oral pan-JAK inhibitor, 5-10 mg twice daily. From alopecia areata patients, lesional scalp punch biopsies and peripheral blood were collected. Sorting from PBMCs produced CD4+ and CD8+ T cells. A remark on this clone: As yet, its antigen is unknown.

Study outcomes and limitations: Scalp repertoires also include resident alphabeta T cells from normal skin.

Germline V CDR1 and CDR2: MGHRA, YSYEKL. The CDR3 length is 15 residues. V was clipped by 5 bases and J by 3 bases, with 14 bases between them. Following RNA extraction, reverse transcription yielded cDNA that acted as the sequencing template. Only in-frame clones appear in the TCRdb table, and some are missing; sequencing was by immunoSEQ multiplex PCR. The profile covers under 200,000 clones, with under 70% appearing a single time and roughly 0.85% taken by the ten largest. Sequences were derived from CD4+ T cells sorted from blood, sampled at week 4, from a patient treated with tofacitinib. The source of this sequence is a human donor with alopecia areata. The chain is built from TRBV4-1 and TRBJ1-5; unclear D gene. CDR3 loop: CASSRFLGPNQPQHF. The CDR3, as DNA: TGCGCCAGCAGCAGATTCCTTGGGCCCAATCAGCCCCAGCATTTT.